This note documents a single T cell receptor beta chain sequence. The antigen remains undetermined. In every case, the donor was a healthy Caucasian. This specimen comes from a study of identical twins. Study-wide findings and caveats: Zero-insertion analyses might be partly confounded by invariant T cells like MAIT and iNKT. Insertions were fewer in abundant cord blood beta clonotypes, whereas memory repertoires showed none of this pattern.

The CDR3 has 12 amino acids. Trimming pared 5 bases from V and 7 bases from J, leaving 9 bases between. Per germline, CDR1 LGHDT and CDR2 YNNKEL (reference sequence). The authors used template switching to add a universal primer site and gave cDNA unique molecular identifiers. TCRdb passed the 5' RACE reads through MiXCR, listing each CDR3 protein once. In the table there are 300,000 to 400,000 distinct CDR3 sequences, 9% to 10% of which are singletons. The rearrangement links TRBV3-1 to TRBJ2-1; D ambiguous. The sequencing input was naive T cells sorted from blood. This sequence was found in a woman aged 45-60 years in good health. CDR3 DNA: TGTGCCAGCAGCACCGGAGTGAATGAGCAGTTCTTC. It specifies CASSTGVNEQFF.